These 17 T cell receptor beta chains share one sample of origin, sequenced in a study of T cell responses to AZD1222 COVID-19 vaccine. Assay used: immunoSEQ multiplex PCR; TCRdb lists only in-frame clones, some missing. The repertoire holds about 73,000 clones, with 75% to 90% as singletons. The sample here was peripheral blood, taken 28 days after the second AZD1222 dose. These receptors all come from an adult who received the AZD1222 COVID-19 vaccine.

This clone appeared a few times. The chain recombines TRBV5-1 with TRBJ1-4; TRBD1 aligns across 7 bases. Germline V CDR1 and CDR2: SGHRS, YFSETQ. The J segment lost 13 bases and the V segment lost 4 bases, leaving 10 bases of the junction unmatched. This CDR3 comprises 13 residues. CDR3 nucleotide sequence: TGCGCCAGCAGCCCGTCGGAAGGGGGCGGACTGTTTTTT. Translation: CASSPSEGGGLFF.

This clone has a handful of counts. The V call is TRBV19, the J call TRBJ1-2; 7 positions agree with TRBD1. This CDR3 has 12 residues. The trim removed 6 bases at V and 8 bases at J, leaving 6 bases unmatched. Germline CDR1 and CDR2: LNHDA and SQIVND (reference sequence). The CDR3 spells CASRLTGDGYTF. In DNA, the CDR3 is TGTGCCAGTAGATTAACAGGGGACGGCTACACCTTC. Full variable domain (missing parts from reference TRBV19 and TRBJ1-2): DGGITQSPKYLFRKEGQNVTLSCEQNLNHDAMYWYRQDPGQGLRLIYYSQIVNDFQKGDIAEGYSVSREKKESFPLTVTSAQKNPTAFYLCASRLTGDGYTFGSGTRLTVV.

V gene TRBV9 combines with J gene TRBJ2-3; D might be TRBD1 (6 bases). V lost 1 base and J 0 bases, leaving 12 bases between the germline ends. The CDR3 is made up of 16 amino acids. Germline CDR1 SGDLS, CDR2 YYNGEE. This CDR3 reads CASSVPTGLSTDTQYF. The CDR3 DNA sequence: TGTGCCAGCAGCGTACCGACAGGCCTTAGCACAGATACGCAGTATTTT.

The chain recombines TRBV29-1 with TRBJ1-2, with no clear D. The CDR3 totals 11 residues. Germline loops: CDR1 SQVTM, CDR2 ANQGSEA. V lost 7 bases and J 8 bases, leaving 14 bases between the germline ends. CDR3 sequence reads: CSESGERGYTF. The DNA of the CDR3 is TGCAGCGAGAGCGGGGAACGCGGCTACACCTTC.

The V call is TRBV25-1, the J call TRBJ1-1; TRBD1 might be the D (6 bases). Trimming took 7 bases from V and 2 from J, leaving 11 bases between them. CDR3 length: 13 amino acids. The germline gives CDR1 MGHDK, CDR2 SYGVNS. CDR3 bases: TGTGCCAGCACCCGGGGGACAAACACTGAAGCTTTCTTT. It codes for CASTRGTNTEAFF.

The rearrangement links TRBV5-1 to TRBJ1-1; D remains ambiguous. The CDR3 consists of 13 residues. Per the germline V gene, CDR1 is SGHRS and CDR2 is YFSETQ. V lost 5 bases and J lost 1, with 9 bases in between. In nucleotides, the CDR3 is TGCGCCAGCAGTCGAGATGAGAACACTGAAGCTTTCTTT. Translated: CASSRDENTEAFF.

V gene TRBV3-1 (or the pseudogene TRBV3-2) combines with J gene TRBJ2-7; 10 nucleotides align to TRBD2. With V trimmed by 3 bases and J by 5 bases, 7 bases remained unmatched. From germline, CDR1 is LGHDT and CDR2 YNNKEL (reference sequence). The CDR3 is 15 residues long. For the CDR3, the DNA is TGTGCCAGCAGCCAGGCCCTAGCGGGGGCCGACGAGCAGTACTTC. It encodes CASSQALAGADEQYF.

The chain couples TRBV12-3 or TRBV12-4 to TRBJ2-3; possibly TRBD1 for D (5 bases). This CDR3 has 12 residues. The V gene lost 9 bases and the J gene lost 0 bases, with 7 bases spanning the gap. The CDR3 protein is CARRQSTDTQYF. The CDR3 nucleotides read TGTGCCAGGAGACAGAGCACAGATACGCAGTATTTT.

The rearrangement links TRBV15 to TRBJ1-1; possible D gene TRBD1, 6 bases. Germline V gives CDR1 LNHNV, CDR2 YYDKDF (reference sequence). Trimming removed 0 bases at V and 4 bases at J, with 9 bases between. This CDR3 region has 14 residues. The CDR3 nucleotides read TGTGCCACCAGCAGAGACCAGGGGATCACTGAAGCTTTCTTT. Its protein is CATSRDQGITEAFF.

This chain links TRBV30 with TRBJ1-5, with D unresolved. Germline lookup yields CDR1 GTSNPN and CDR2 SVGIG (reference sequence). V was trimmed by 1 base and J by 2 bases, leaving 6 bases between them. This CDR3 is 13 amino acids long. The CDR3 sequence: CAWSGRGNQPQHF. DNA of the CDR3: TGTGCCTGGAGTGGAAGGGGCAATCAGCCCCAGCATTTT.

There are a few counts of this clone. This chain connects TRBV19 to TRBJ2-1; TRBD1 matches at 11 bases. This CDR3 has 17 amino acids. The V and J ends lost 1 base and 7 bases, in that order; junction bases with no gene match: 9. Germline lookup yields CDR1 LNHDA and CDR2 SQIVND (reference sequence). The CDR3: CASSIVGQGASGNEQFF. As DNA, the CDR3 is TGTGCCAGTAGTATAGTCGGACAGGGGGCATCTGGAAATGAGCAGTTCTTC.

The chain links TRBV3-1 (or the pseudogene TRBV3-2) to TRBJ2-4; possibly TRBD1 for D (6 bases). The germline V gene encodes CDR1 LGHDT and CDR2 YNNKEL (reference sequence). CDR3 length: 15 amino acids. The V end was cut by 0 bases, the J end by 7 bases, with 13 bases between. This chain's CDR3 is CASSQDRGGENIQYF. As DNA, the CDR3 is TGTGCCAGCAGCCAAGATAGAGGGGGTGAGAACATTCAGTACTTC.

The chain has TRBV27 and TRBJ2-5; D assignment may be TRBD1 or TRBD2 (6 bases each). The length of the CDR3 is 15 residues. Germline V gene data show CDR1 as MNHEY and CDR2 as SMNVEV (reference sequence). The ends were cut back, 5 bases at V and 10 bases at J, with 23 bases in the middle. The CDR3 sequence: CASSHTPGATRDQYF. CDR3 nucleotide sequence: TGTGCCAGCAGTCACACCCCGGGGGCAACCCGGGACCAGTACTTC.

The chain couples TRBV13 to TRBJ1-1; 10 bases are shared with TRBD1. Germline loops: CDR1 PRHDT, CDR2 FYEKMQ (reference sequence). The CDR3 contains 16 residues. Trimming took 1 base from V and 3 from J; bases not matched to a gene: 5. CDR3 sequence reads: CASSLAGTGADTEAFF. CDR3 bases: TGTGCCAGCAGCTTAGCTGGGACAGGGGCAGACACTGAAGCTTTCTTT.

The V and J genes are TRBV2 and TRBJ2-1; D is possibly TRBD1 or TRBD2 (6 bases each). Germline V gives CDR1 SNHLY, CDR2 FYNNEI. Trimming took 6 bases from V and 5 from J, leaving 17 bases between them. This CDR3 contains 15 residues. The CDR3 nucleotides are TGTGCCAGCAGAGGGGGGACAAATTTTAACAATGAGCAGTTCTTC. Translated, it gives CASRGGTNFNNEQFF.

This chain joins TRBV5-4 and TRBJ1-4; perhaps TRBD1 as D (6 bases). The CDR3 length is 14 residues. The germline CDR1 and CDR2 sequences are SGHNT and YYREEE (reference sequence). Deletions cut 4 bases from V and 5 bases from J, with 12 bases between. The CDR3 DNA reads TGTGCCAGCAGCAGCGGACAGCGAAATGAAAAACTGTTTTTT. Its protein product is CASSSGQRNEKLFF.

This clone appeared a few times. The V and J genes are TRBV7-8 and TRBJ1-5; TRBD1 might be the D (5 bases). Trimming shortened V by 0 bases and J by 3 bases, and 18 bases separated the two germline ends. This CDR3 has 18 amino acids. Germline V gene data show CDR1 as SGHVS and CDR2 as FQNEAQ. CDR3 residues: CASSLARFRGQNNQPQHF. CDR3 DNA sequence: TGTGCCAGCAGCTTAGCGAGGTTTAGGGGCCAAAACAATCAGCCCCAGCATTTT.